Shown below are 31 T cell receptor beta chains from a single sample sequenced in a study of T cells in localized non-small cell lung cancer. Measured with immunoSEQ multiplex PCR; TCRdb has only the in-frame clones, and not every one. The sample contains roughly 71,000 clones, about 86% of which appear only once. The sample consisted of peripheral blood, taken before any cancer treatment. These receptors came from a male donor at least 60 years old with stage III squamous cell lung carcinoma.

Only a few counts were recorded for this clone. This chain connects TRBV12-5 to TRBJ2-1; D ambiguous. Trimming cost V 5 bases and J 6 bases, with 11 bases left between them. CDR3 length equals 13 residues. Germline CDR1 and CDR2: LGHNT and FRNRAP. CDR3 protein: CASGAAALNEQFF. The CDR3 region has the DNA TGTGCTAGTGGTGCTGCGGCCCTCAATGAGCAGTTCTTC.

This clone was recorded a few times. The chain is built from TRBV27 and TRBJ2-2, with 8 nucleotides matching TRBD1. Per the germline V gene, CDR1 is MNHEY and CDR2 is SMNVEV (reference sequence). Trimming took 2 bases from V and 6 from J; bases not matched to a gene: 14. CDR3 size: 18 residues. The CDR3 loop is CASSLEGGRGRGAGELFF. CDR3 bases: TGTGCCAGCAGTTTAGAGGGAGGCAGGGGGCGCGGTGCCGGGGAGCTGTTTTTT.

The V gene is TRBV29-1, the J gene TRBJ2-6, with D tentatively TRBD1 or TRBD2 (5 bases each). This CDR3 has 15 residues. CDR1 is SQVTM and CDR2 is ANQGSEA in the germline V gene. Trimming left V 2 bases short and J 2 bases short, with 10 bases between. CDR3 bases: TGCAGCGTTGAATCTGGGGGAACTGGGGCCAACGTCCTGACTTTC. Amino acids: CSVESGGTGANVLTF.

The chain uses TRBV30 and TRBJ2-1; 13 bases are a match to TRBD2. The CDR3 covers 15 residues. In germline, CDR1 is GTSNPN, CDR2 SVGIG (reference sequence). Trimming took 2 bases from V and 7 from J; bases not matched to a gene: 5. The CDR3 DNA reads TGTGCCTGGAGTTTGACTAGCGGGGGGTTAAATGAGCAGTTCTTC. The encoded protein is CAWSLTSGGLNEQFF.

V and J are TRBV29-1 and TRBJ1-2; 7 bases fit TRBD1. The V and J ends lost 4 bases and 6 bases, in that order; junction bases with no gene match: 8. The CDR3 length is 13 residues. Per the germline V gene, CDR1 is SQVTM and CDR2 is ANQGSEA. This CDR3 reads CSVATGQAHGYTF. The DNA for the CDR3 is TGCAGCGTTGCGACAGGGCAAGCGCATGGCTACACCTTC.

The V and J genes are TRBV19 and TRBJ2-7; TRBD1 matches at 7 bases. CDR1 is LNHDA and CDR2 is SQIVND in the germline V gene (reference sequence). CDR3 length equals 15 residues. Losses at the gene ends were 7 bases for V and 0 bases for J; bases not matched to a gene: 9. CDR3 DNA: TGTGCCAGTACCTCACAGGGGCCCAGCTCCTACGAGCAGTACGTC. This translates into CASTSQGPSSYEQYV.

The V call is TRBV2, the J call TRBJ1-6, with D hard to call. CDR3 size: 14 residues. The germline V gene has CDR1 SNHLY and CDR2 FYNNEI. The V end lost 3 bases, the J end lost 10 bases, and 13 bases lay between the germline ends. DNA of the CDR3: TGTGCCAGCAGTGATGCGGGAACCAGCTCACCCCTCCACTTT. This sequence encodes CASSDAGTSSPLHF. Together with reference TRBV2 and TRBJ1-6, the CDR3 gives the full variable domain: EPEVTQTPSHQVTQMGQEVILRCVPISNHLYFYWYRQILGQKVEFLVSFYNNEISEKSEIFDDQFSVERPDGSNFTLKIRSTKLEDSAMYFCASSDAGTSSPLHFGNGTRLTVT.

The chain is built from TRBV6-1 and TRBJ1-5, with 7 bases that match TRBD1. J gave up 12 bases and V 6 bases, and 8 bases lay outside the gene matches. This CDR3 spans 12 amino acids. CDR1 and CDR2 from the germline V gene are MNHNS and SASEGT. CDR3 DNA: TGTGCCAGCAGAGATCCAGGGACAGACCAGCATTTT. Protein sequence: CASRDPGTDQHF.

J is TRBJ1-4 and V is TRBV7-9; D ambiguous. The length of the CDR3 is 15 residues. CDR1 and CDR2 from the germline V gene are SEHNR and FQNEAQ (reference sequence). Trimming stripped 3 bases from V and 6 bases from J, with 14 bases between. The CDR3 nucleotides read TGTGCCAGCAGCTTTGCGGAGGGCGCGGATGAAAAACTGTTTTTT. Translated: CASSFAEGADEKLFF.

CDR3 in amino acids: CASSLSVNTEAFF. CDR3 sequence (DNA): TGTGCCAGCAGCTTGAGTGTTAACACTGAAGCTTTCTTT. The gene calls are TRBV7-8 and TRBJ1-1; no reliable D call. CDR3 length equals 13 residues. CDR1 and CDR2 from the germline V gene are SGHVS and FQNEAQ. With 3 bases removed from V and 2 bases from J, the gap between germline ends came to 7 bases. Combining the CDR3 with reference TRBV7-8 and TRBJ1-1 gives the whole variable domain GAGVSQSPRYKVAKRGQDVALRCDPISGHVSLFWYQQALGQGPEFLTYFQNEAQLDKSGLPSDRFFAERPEGSVSTLKIQRTQQEDSAVYLCASSLSVNTEAFFGQGTRLTVV.

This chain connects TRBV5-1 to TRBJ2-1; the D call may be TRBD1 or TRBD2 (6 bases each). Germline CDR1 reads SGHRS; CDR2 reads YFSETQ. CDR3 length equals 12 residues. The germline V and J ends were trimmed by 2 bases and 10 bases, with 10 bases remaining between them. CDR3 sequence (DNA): TGCGCCAGCAGCTTAGGGGGGAACGAGCAGTTCTTC. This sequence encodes CASSLGGNEQFF.

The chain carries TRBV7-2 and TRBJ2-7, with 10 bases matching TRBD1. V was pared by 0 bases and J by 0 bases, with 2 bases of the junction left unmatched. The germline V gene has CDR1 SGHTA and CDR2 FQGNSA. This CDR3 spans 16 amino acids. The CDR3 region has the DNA TGTGCCAGCAGCTTAGCGGGACAGGGGCCCTCCTACGAGCAGTACTTC. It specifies CASSLAGQGPSYEQYF.

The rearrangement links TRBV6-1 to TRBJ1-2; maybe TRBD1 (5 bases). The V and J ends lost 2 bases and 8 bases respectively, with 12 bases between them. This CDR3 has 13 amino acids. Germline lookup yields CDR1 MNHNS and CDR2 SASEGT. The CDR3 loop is CASSESGTPGYTF. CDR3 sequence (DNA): TGTGCCAGCAGTGAATCCGGGACGCCCGGCTACACCTTC.

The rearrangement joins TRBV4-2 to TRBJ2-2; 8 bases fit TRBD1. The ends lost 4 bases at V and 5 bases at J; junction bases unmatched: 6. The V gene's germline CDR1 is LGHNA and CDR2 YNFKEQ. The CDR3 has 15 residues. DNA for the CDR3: TGTGCCAGCAGCCCCCAAGGACAGGGAACCGGGGAGCTGTTTTTT. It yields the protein CASSPQGQGTGELFF.

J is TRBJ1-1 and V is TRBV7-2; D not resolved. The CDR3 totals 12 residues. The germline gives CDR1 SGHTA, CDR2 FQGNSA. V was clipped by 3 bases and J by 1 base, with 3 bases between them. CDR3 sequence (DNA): TGTGCCAGCAGCTTGTCGAACACTGAAGCTTTCTTT. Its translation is CASSLSNTEAFF.

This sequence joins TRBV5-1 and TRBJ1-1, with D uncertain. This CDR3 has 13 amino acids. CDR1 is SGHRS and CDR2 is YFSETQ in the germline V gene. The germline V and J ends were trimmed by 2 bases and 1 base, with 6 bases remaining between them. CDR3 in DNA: TGCGCCAGCAGCTTCCAAACGAACACTGAAGCTTTCTTT. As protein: CASSFQTNTEAFF. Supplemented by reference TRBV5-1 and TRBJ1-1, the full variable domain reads KAGVTQTPRYLIKTRGQQVTLSCSPISGHRSVSWYQQTPGQGLQFLFEYFSETQRNKGNFPGRFSGRQFSNSRSEMNVSTLELGDSALYLCASSFQTNTEAFFGQGTRLTVV.

The CDR3 DNA follows: TGTGCCAGCTCACCTGTGGACAGGGGGAGAGGCGAGCAGTACTTC. Residues: CASSPVDRGRGEQYF. V and J are TRBV18 and TRBJ2-7, with TRBD1 matching over 10 bases. CDR1 and CDR2 from the germline V gene are KGHSH and LQKENI. The CDR3 extends over 15 amino acids. V shed 3 bases and J 6 bases; nucleotides not matched to a gene: 8.

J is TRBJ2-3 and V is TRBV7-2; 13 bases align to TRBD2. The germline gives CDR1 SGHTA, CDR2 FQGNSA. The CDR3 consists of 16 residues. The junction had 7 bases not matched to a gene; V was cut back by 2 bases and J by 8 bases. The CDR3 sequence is CASSLSRTSGGGTQYF. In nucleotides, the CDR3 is TGTGCCAGCAGCTTATCTAGGACTAGCGGGGGCGGTACGCAGTATTTT.

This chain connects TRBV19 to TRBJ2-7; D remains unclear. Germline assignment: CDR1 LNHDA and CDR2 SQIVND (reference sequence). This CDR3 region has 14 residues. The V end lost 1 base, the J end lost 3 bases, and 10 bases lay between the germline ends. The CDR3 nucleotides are TGTGCCAGTAGTATAGGACCCCTGAACTACGAGCAGTACTTC. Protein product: CASSIGPLNYEQYF.

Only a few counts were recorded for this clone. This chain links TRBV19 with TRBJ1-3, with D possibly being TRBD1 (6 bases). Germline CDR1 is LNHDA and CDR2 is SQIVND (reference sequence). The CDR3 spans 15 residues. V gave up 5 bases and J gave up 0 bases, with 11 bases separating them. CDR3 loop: CASSVGQFSGNTIYF. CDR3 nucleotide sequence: TGTGCCAGTAGTGTCGGACAGTTCTCTGGAAACACCATATATTTT.

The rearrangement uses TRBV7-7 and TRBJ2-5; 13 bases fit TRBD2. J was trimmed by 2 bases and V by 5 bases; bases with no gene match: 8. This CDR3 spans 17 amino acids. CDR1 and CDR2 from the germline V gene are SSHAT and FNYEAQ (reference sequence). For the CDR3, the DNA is TGTGCCAGCAGCCCTCAGACTAGCGGGGGGTTACAAGAGACCCAGTACTTC. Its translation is CASSPQTSGGLQETQYF.

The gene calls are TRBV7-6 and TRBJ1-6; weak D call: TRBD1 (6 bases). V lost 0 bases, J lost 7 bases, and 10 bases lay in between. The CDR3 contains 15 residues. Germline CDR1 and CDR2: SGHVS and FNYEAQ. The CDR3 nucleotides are TGTGCCAGCAGCTTAGCGGCAGGGGTAAATTCACCCCTCCACTTT. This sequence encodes CASSLAAGVNSPLHF. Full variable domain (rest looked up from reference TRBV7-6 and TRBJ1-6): GAGVSQSPRYKVTKRGQDVALRCDPISGHVSLYWYRQALGQGPEFLTYFNYEAQQDKSGLPNDRFSAERPEGSISTLTIQRTEQRDSAMYRCASSLAAGVNSPLHFGNGTRLTVT.

This CDR3 is CASSPSETGANTEAFF. The CDR3, as DNA: TGTGCCAGCTCACCAAGCGAGACAGGGGCGAACACTGAAGCTTTCTTT. The V call is TRBV18, the J call TRBJ1-1, with 8 bases identical to TRBD1. This CDR3 has 16 residues. The J segment lost 1 base and the V segment lost 2 bases, leaving 6 bases of the junction unmatched. The V gene's germline CDR1 is KGHSH and CDR2 LQKENI.

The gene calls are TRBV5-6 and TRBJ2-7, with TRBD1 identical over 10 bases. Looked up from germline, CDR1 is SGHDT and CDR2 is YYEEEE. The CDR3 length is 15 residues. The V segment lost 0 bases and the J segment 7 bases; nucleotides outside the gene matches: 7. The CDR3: CASSLGWTGGREQYF. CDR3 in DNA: TGTGCCAGCAGCTTGGGTTGGACAGGGGGTCGGGAGCAGTACTTC.

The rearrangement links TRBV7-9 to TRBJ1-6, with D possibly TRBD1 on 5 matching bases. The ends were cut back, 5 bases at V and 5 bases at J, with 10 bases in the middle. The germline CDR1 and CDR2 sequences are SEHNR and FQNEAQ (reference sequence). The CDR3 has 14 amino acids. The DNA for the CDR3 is TGTGCCAGCAGCCCGGACACAAATAATTCACCCCTCCACTTT. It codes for CASSPDTNNSPLHF.

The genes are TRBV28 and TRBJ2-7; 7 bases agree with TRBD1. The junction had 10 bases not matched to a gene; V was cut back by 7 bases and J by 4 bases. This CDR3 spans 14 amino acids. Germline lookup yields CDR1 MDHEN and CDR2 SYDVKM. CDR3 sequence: CASTPRGLFYEQYV. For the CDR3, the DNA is TGTGCCAGCACCCCGAGGGGGCTTTTTTACGAGCAGTACGTC.

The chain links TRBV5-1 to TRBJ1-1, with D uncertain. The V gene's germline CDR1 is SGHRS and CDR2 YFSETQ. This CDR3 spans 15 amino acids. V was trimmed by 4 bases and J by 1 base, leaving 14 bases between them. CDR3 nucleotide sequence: TGCGCCAGCAGCCGGCGTGAGGCGGCGAACACTGAAGCTTTCTTT. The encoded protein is CASSRREAANTEAFF.

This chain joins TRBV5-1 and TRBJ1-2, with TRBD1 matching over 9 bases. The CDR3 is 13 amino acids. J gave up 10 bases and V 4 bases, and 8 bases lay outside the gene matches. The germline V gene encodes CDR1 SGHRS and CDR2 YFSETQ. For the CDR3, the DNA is TGCGCCAGCAGCACCTGGACAGGGGAGGTCTACACCTTC. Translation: CASSTWTGEVYTF.

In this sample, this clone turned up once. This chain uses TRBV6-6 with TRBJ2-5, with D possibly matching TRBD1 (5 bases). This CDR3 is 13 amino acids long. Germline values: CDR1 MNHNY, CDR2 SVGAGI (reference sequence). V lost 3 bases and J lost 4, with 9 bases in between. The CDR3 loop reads CASSYDQGETQYF. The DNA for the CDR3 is TGTGCCAGCAGTTATGACCAGGGAGAGACCCAGTACTTC.

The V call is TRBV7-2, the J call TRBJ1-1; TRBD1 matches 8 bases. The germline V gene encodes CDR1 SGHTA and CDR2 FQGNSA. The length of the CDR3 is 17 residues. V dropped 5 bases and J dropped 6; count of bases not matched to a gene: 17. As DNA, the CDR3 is TGTGCCAGCAGCCTAGGGACAGGCCGTGGGGGATTCGCTGAAGCTTTCTTT. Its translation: CASSLGTGRGGFAEAFF.

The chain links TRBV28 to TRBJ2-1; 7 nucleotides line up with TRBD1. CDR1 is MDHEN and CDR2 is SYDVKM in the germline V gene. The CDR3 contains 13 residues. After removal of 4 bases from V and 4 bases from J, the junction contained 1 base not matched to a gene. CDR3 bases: TGTGCCAGCAGTTGGACAGGATACAATGAGCAGTTCTTC. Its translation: CASSWTGYNEQFF. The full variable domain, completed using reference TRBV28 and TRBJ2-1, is DVKVTQSSRYLVKRTGEKVFLECVQDMDHENMFWYRQDPGLGLRLIYFSYDVKMKEKGDIPEGYSVSREKKERFSLILESASTNQTSMYLCASSWTGYNEQFFGPGTRLTVL.